This T cell receptor beta chain is from a study of radiotherapy plus CTLA-4 blockade in lung cancer. This CDR3 has 15 residues. The V gene's germline CDR1 is KGHSH and CDR2 LQKENI. V dropped 3 bases and J dropped 3 bases, with 13 bases sitting between them. Repertoires were generated with immunoSEQ multiplex PCR, while TCRdb's copy carries only in-frame clones and drops some. The repertoire holds some 120,000 clones, with about 80% as singletons. Receiving focal radiation plus CTLA-4 blockade with ipilimumab were patients who had chemo-refractory metastatic non-small-cell lung cancer. The clonotype was recovered from a human donor with non-small cell lung cancer that progressed on radiotherapy plus ipilimumab. Some clones in this sample may be carry-over from other donors' samples. The chain uses TRBV18 and TRBJ2-3; perhaps TRBD1 as D (5 bases). This material consisted of peripheral blood, taken from a patient treated with radiotherapy plus ipilimumab. For the CDR3, the DNA is TGTGCCAGCTCACCCTCTGCCAGGGAAACAGATACGCAGTATTTT. It translates to CASSPSARETDTQYF.